The T cell receptor beta chain under discussion was sequenced for a study of T cells in Graves' hyperthyroidism and ophthalmopathy. In its sample, this clonotype was seen many times. CDR1 is MNHEY, CDR2 SVGEGT, per germline. V trimming: 7 bases; J trimming: 3 bases; junction bases outside the gene matches: 1. This CDR3 is 12 amino acids long. Amplified TCR beta CDR3 regions came from RNA transcripts. HTBI primers were the set used in a first-round RT-PCR of the TCR CDR3. One entry per CDR3 protein, called by TCRdb with MiXCR from the multiplex PCR reads. This sample has 300,000 to 400,000 distinct CDR3 sequences; over 15% occur once, and the top ten carry less than 65%.

The chain carries TRBV6-2 or TRBV6-3 and TRBJ2-7, with TRBD1 matching over 9 bases. The sample taken for sequencing was blood. This TCR came from a woman aged 50 to 60 with Graves' hyperthyroidism. The CDR3 sequence: CASTGQGYEQYF. The CDR3 DNA reads TGTGCCAGCACGGGACAGGGCTACGAGCAGTACTTC.